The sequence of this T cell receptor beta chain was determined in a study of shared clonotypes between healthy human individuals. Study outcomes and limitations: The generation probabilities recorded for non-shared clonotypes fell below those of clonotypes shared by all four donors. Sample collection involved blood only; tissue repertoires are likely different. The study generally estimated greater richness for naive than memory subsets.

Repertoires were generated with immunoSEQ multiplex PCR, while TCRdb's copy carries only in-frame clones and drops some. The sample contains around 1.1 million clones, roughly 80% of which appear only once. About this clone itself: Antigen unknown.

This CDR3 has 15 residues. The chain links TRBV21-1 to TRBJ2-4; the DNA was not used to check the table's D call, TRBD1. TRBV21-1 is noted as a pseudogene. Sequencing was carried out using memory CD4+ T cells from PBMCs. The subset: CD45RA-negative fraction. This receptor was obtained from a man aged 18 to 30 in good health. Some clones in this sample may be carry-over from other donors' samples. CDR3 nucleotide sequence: TGTGCCAGCAGCAAAGAGGGCTCAGGGGCGAACATTCAGTACTTC. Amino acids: CASSKEGSGANIQYF.